Presented here are 23 T cell receptor beta chains from one specimen sequenced in a study of PD-L1 blockade in urothelial cancer. Sequenced by immunoSEQ multiplex PCR; TCRdb stores in-frame clones only, minus some. The table records nearly 35,000 clones, 75% to 90% of them present only once. Documented time point: pretreatment peripheral blood. The material was PBMCs, obtained around atezolizumab (anti-PD-L1) treatment. Receptor source: a man between 60 and 70 years old with urothelial cancer.

The rearrangement joins TRBV6-5 to TRBJ2-5; D unclear. The germline V gene has CDR1 MNHEY and CDR2 SVGAGI. CDR3 length equals 15 residues. Trimming took 2 bases from V and 4 from J, leaving 14 bases between them. The CDR3 DNA reads as TGTGCCAGCAGTTACGACTCGGCTAGGAGAGAGACCCAGTACTTC. The encoded protein is CASSYDSARRETQYF.

In nucleotides, the CDR3 is TGCGCCAGCAGCCCTCGCGGCCCGGACTCTACTCCTAACTATGGCTACACCTTC. It yields the protein CASSPRGPDSTPNYGYTF. The chain combines TRBV4-3 with TRBJ1-2; D unresolved. The germline V gene encodes CDR1 LGHNA and CDR2 YSLEER. V lost 4 bases and J 0 bases, leaving 21 bases between the germline ends. The CDR3 contains 18 residues.

The gene calls are TRBV5-4 and TRBJ2-5; tentative D call: TRBD2 (6 bases). Between the trimmed V and J ends, which lost 0 bases and 5 bases, there was a span of 8 bases. This CDR3 comprises 13 residues. Germline V gives CDR1 SGHNT, CDR2 YYREEE (reference sequence). For the CDR3, the DNA is TGTGCCAGCAGCTTGGCGGGAGCGGAGACCCAGTACTTC. Encoded protein: CASSLAGAETQYF.

This chain uses TRBV7-9 with TRBJ2-3, with 9 positions matching TRBD2. The V and J ends lost 6 bases and 2 bases, in that order; junction bases with no gene match: 3. This CDR3 spans 14 amino acids. CDR1 SEHNR and CDR2 FQNEAQ come from the germline V gene (reference sequence). CDR3: CASRASGNTDTQYF. The CDR3 DNA reads TGTGCCAGCAGGGCTAGCGGGAACACAGATACGCAGTATTTT.

This chain uses TRBV7-2 with TRBJ2-1, with a weak D call TRBD2 (5 bases). The germline V gene encodes CDR1 SGHTA and CDR2 FQGNSA. Trimming cost V 3 bases and J 4 bases, with 13 bases left between them. The CDR3 is made up of 15 amino acids. CDR3 loop: CASSFVSGPYNEQFF. The CDR3, as DNA: TGTGCCAGCAGCTTTGTCAGCGGACCATACAATGAGCAGTTCTTC.

The gene calls are TRBV6-5 and TRBJ1-1; unclear D gene. Germline V lookup: CDR1 MNHEY, CDR2 SVGAGI. The V gene lost 2 bases and the J gene lost 0 bases, with 7 bases spanning the gap. The CDR3 spans 14 residues. CDR3: CASSYASLNTEAFF. As DNA, the CDR3 is TGTGCCAGCAGTTACGCGTCCTTGAACACTGAAGCTTTCTTT.

The CDR3 region has the DNA TGCGCCAGCAGCTTGGACCCCTCGGGACAGGGGACCACCGGGGAGCTGTTTTTT. Protein: CASSLDPSGQGTTGELFF. J is TRBJ2-2 and V is TRBV5-1; TRBD1 matches 10 bases. CDR1 and CDR2 (germline): SGHRS, YFSETQ. V gave up 0 bases and J gave up 4 bases; unmatched junction bases: 9. The CDR3 spans 18 residues.

V is TRBV7-3 and J is TRBJ2-1; TRBD2 matches at 9 bases. J was trimmed by 4 bases and V by 5 bases; bases with no gene match: 12. Germline CDR1 and CDR2: SGHTA and FQGTGA. The CDR3 spans 17 residues. CDR3 nucleotide sequence: TGTGCCAGCAGCCCCGGTGGGTGGCGGGAGGGATACAATGAGCAGTTCTTC. Translating it yields CASSPGGWREGYNEQFF.

The genes are TRBV29-1 and TRBJ1-5, with 7 bases lining up with TRBD1. Germline CDR1 SQVTM, CDR2 ANQGSEA. The CDR3 sequence is 14 residues long. V dropped 4 bases and J dropped 2; count of bases not matched to a gene: 5. The DNA of the CDR3 is TGCAGCGTTGCAGGGACAGCCGGCAATCAGCCCCAGCATTTT. Its translation: CSVAGTAGNQPQHF.

V is TRBV29-1 and J is TRBJ2-5; possible D gene TRBD2, 6 bases. V lost 7 bases, J lost 4 bases, and 13 bases lay in between. Per germline, CDR1 SQVTM and CDR2 ANQGSEA. The CDR3 has 12 residues. CDR3: CSARGYGETQYF. CDR3 nucleotides: TGCAGCGCACGGGGGTACGGAGAGACCCAGTACTTC.

The chain is built from TRBV28 and TRBJ2-1, with 10 bases identical to TRBD2. J gave up 3 bases and V 6 bases, and 5 bases lay outside the gene matches. CDR1 is MDHEN, CDR2 SYDVKM, per germline. CDR3 length equals 15 residues. For the CDR3, the DNA is TGTGCCAGCAGGCGATCTAGCGGGGGCTACAATGAGCAGTTCTTC. Amino acid sequence: CASRRSSGGYNEQFF.

The V and J genes are TRBV7-2 and TRBJ1-3, with a weak D call TRBD1 (5 bases). CDR1 and CDR2 from the germline V gene are SGHTA and FQGNSA. The CDR3 is made up of 15 amino acids. Trimming cost V 3 bases and J 0 bases, with 9 bases left between them. CDR3 DNA sequence: TGTGCCAGCAGCTTCTCAGGGAACTCTGGAAACACCATATATTTT. It yields the protein CASSFSGNSGNTIYF.

The CDR3 protein is CASSEVGVLENTEAFF. The DNA of the CDR3 is TGTGCCAGCAGTGAAGTCGGGGTTCTGGAGAACACTGAAGCTTTCTTT. This chain links TRBV2 with TRBJ1-1; no clear D gene. CDR3 length: 16 residues. Germline loops: CDR1 SNHLY, CDR2 FYNNEI. V was clipped by 1 base and J by 1 base, with 13 bases between them.

In DNA, the CDR3 is TGTGCCAGCAGCTTAGACGGAGAGACCCAGTACTTC. Protein sequence: CASSLDGETQYF. The J gene is TRBJ2-5, the V gene TRBV7-2; no reliable D call. Germline lookup yields CDR1 SGHTA and CDR2 FQGNSA. The CDR3 consists of 12 residues. V was cut by 1 base and J by 4 bases, with 4 bases left in between.

This clone was counted between two and nine times. J is TRBJ1-1 and V is TRBV5-6; TRBD1 matches at 9 bases. Germline CDR1 and CDR2: SGHDT and YYEEEE. The V and J ends lost 4 bases and 10 bases, in that order; junction bases with no gene match: 11. The CDR3 is 14 amino acids. The CDR3 nucleotides are TGTGCCAGCAGCCCGACCGGGACAGGGTGGGTAGCTTTCTTT. Protein sequence: CASSPTGTGWVAFF.

This chain connects TRBV30 to TRBJ2-5, with TRBD2 identical over 8 bases. V was pared by 5 bases and J by 1 base, with 3 bases of the junction left unmatched. The CDR3 consists of 13 residues. Germline CDR1 GTSNPN, CDR2 SVGIG (reference sequence). CDR3 DNA: TGTGCCTGGGAAACTAGCGGCCAAGAGACCCAGTACTTC. It yields the protein CAWETSGQETQYF.

The count of this clone is one. The gene calls are TRBV7-2 and TRBJ2-3; 9 bases fit TRBD2. V lost 5 bases to trimming and J lost 6 bases; unmatched junction nucleotides: 12. This CDR3 spans 16 amino acids. Germline values: CDR1 SGHTA, CDR2 FQGNSA. The CDR3 region has the DNA TGTGCCAGCAGCCCAGGACCGGGACTAGCAAACGATACGCAGTATTTT. Translation gives CASSPGPGLANDTQYF.

The V and J genes are TRBV7-2 and TRBJ1-2; 9 bases align to TRBD1. This CDR3 region has 15 residues. Germline V gene data show CDR1 as SGHTA and CDR2 as FQGNSA. V was pared by 5 bases and J by 3 bases, with 7 bases of the junction left unmatched. The CDR3 protein is CASSPGTGYDYGYTF. The DNA for the CDR3 is TGTGCCAGCAGCCCCGGGACAGGGTACGACTATGGCTACACCTTC.

The chain couples TRBV4-2 to TRBJ2-7, with TRBD2 matching over 12 bases. V trimming: 2 bases; J trimming: 3 bases; junction bases outside the gene matches: 5. This CDR3 region has 16 residues. The germline V gene encodes CDR1 LGHNA and CDR2 YNFKEQ. The CDR3 DNA reads as TGTGCCAGCAGCCAAAGGACTAGCGGGATTCGCTACGAGCAGTACTTC. Its protein is CASSQRTSGIRYEQYF.

The CDR3 here is CASGTGQGGNEQFF. The CDR3 DNA follows: TGTGCTAGTGGTACCGGACAGGGGGGCAATGAGCAGTTCTTC. This rearrangement joins TRBV12-5 to TRBJ2-1, with 10 nucleotides matching TRBD1. Germline CDR1 and CDR2: LGHNT and FRNRAP. Trimming removed 5 bases from V and 6 bases from J; junction bases left unmatched: 4. The CDR3 spans 14 residues.

The chain couples TRBV30 to TRBJ2-3, with D uncertain. This CDR3 has 12 residues. Trimming left V 6 bases short and J 1 base short, with 8 bases between. Per germline, CDR1 GTSNPN and CDR2 SVGIG (reference sequence). CDR3 bases: TGTGCCTGCGAGGAAGGCACAGATACGCAGTATTTT. This gives the protein CACEEGTDTQYF.

The chain is built from TRBV6-5 and TRBJ2-3; TRBD2 is a possible D gene (6 bases). The germline V gene has CDR1 MNHEY and CDR2 SVGAGI. This CDR3 is built from 15 residues. The V end lost 2 bases, the J end lost 4 bases, and 13 bases lay between the germline ends. The CDR3 spells CASSYDGSVADTQYF. CDR3 in DNA: TGTGCCAGCAGTTACGACGGGAGTGTCGCAGATACGCAGTATTTT.

V is TRBV5-1 and J is TRBJ2-2, with TRBD2 matching over 9 bases. The CDR3 has 18 residues. Trimming at V came to 1 base and at J to 4 bases, leaving 11 bases not matched to a gene. Germline CDR1 reads SGHRS; CDR2 reads YFSETQ. CDR3 sequence: CASSLRGSGSGGTGELFF. The CDR3, as DNA: TGCGCCAGCAGCTTGAGAGGTAGCGGGAGTGGTGGCACCGGGGAGCTGTTTTTT.